Shown below are 31 T cell receptor beta chains from a single sample sequenced in a study of metastatic and nonmetastatic thyroid tumors. MiXCR was used by TCRdb to re-call the PCR reads. Of about 7,300 clones listed, more than 2.5% are singletons. Thyroid surgery was performed in patients who had received no treatment beforehand. The sequenced sample consisted of tumor tissue. These receptors were obtained from a female donor with papillary thyroid cancer or a benign thyroid nodule (not recorded which). Some clones in this sample may be carry-over from other donors' samples.

In this sample, this clone turned up many times. V and J are TRBV3-1 and TRBJ2-7, with a weak D call TRBD2 (5 bases). Per the germline V gene, CDR1 is LGHDT and CDR2 is YNNKEL (reference sequence). The CDR3 loop spans 15 amino acids. Trimming took off 0 bases at V and 7 bases at J, with 16 bases between the two ends. The CDR3 sequence: CASSQDSGRPGEQYF. The CDR3 DNA is TGTGCCAGCAGCCAAGATTCTGGGCGGCCGGGGGAGCAGTACTTC.

This clone counts as medium-sized (0.01 to 0.1%). V is TRBV12-3 or TRBV12-4 and J is TRBJ2-3, with unresolved D. The V end was cut by 9 bases, the J end by 2 bases, with 6 bases between. This CDR3 region has 11 residues. CDR3 sequence: CASRFTDTQYF. The CDR3 nucleotides read TGTGCCAGTCGATTCACAGATACGCAGTATTTT.

There are many counts of this clone. V usage is TRBV7-3 and J usage is TRBJ2-3, with 8 nucleotides matching TRBD1. The germline gives CDR1 SGHTA, CDR2 FQGTGA. Trimming took 4 bases from V and 5 from J; bases not matched to a gene: 5. The CDR3 has 14 amino acids. DNA for the CDR3: TGTGCCAGCAGCTCCAGGGGGCGAGGAGATACGCAGTATTTT. Translated, it gives CASSSRGRGDTQYF.

This clone qualifies as medium-sized. This chain links TRBV10-1 with TRBJ2-2; no firm D call. CDR1 and CDR2 from the germline V gene are WNHNN and SYGVQD (reference sequence). CDR3 length equals 16 residues. Deletions cut 5 bases from V and 0 bases from J, with 13 bases between. The CDR3 protein is CASSPAERSNTGELFF. The CDR3 coding sequence is TGCGCCAGCAGTCCGGCGGAACGCTCGAACACCGGGGAGCTGTTTTTT.

This clone has a count of ten or more. V and J are TRBV25-1 and TRBJ2-2; 7 bases line up with TRBD1. Germline trimming cut 4 bases from V and 4 bases from J; bases unmatched to any gene: 12. CDR1 MGHDK and CDR2 SYGVNS come from the germline V gene. This CDR3 comprises 17 residues. The chain's CDR3 is CASSAHGTVDLTGELFF. The CDR3 coding sequence is TGTGCCAGCAGTGCGCACGGGACAGTTGATCTCACCGGGGAGCTGTTTTTT.

By proportion, this clone is medium-sized. This rearrangement joins TRBV28 to TRBJ2-7; the D gene could be TRBD1 or TRBD2 (5 bases each). This CDR3 region has 15 residues. Germline values: CDR1 MDHEN, CDR2 SYDVKM. Trimming shortened V by 5 bases and J by 3 bases, and 17 bases separated the two germline ends. CDR3 in DNA: TGTGCCAGCAGTCCCGGACCCGGGACCTACTACGAGCAGTACTTC. Protein sequence: CASSPGPGTYYEQYF.

Ten or more counts support this clone. This chain uses TRBV9 with TRBJ2-7; TRBD2 aligns across 7 bases. Germline V lookup: CDR1 SGDLS, CDR2 YYNGEE. CDR3 length: 17 amino acids. Trimming at V came to 10 bases and at J to 0 bases, leaving 19 bases not matched to a gene. The CDR3 nucleotides read TGTGCCGGAGGGAGACTAGCCCAAGACGAAAGCTCCTACGAGCAGTACTTC. It translates to CAGGRLAQDESSYEQYF. Looking up the rest from reference TRBV9 and TRBJ2-7 gives the full variable domain: DSGVTQTPKHLITATGQRVTLRCSPRSGDLSVYWYQQSLDQGLQFLIQYYNGEERAKGNILERFSAQQFPDLHSELNLSSLELGDSALYFCAGGRLAQDESSYEQYFGPGTRLTVT.

Relative to its sample, this clone is medium-sized. This chain joins TRBV7-2 and TRBJ2-7, with 8 bases aligning to TRBD2. Trimming took 6 bases from V and 1 from J; bases not matched to a gene: 14. Germline CDR1 and CDR2: SGHTA and FQGNSA. This CDR3 comprises 17 residues. The CDR3 sequence is CASSSKTSALRSYEQYF. The CDR3 nucleotides are TGTGCCAGCAGTTCAAAGACTAGCGCACTTAGATCCTACGAGCAGTACTTC.

Judged by abundance, this clone is medium-sized. The chain has TRBV11-3 and TRBJ2-2; D perhaps matches TRBD1 (6 bases). Germline CDR1 is SGHNT and CDR2 is YENEEA. The CDR3 spans 14 residues. Trimming pared 5 bases from V and 6 bases from J, leaving 13 bases between. CDR3 protein: CASSPRTGPGELFF. The CDR3 region has the DNA TGTGCCAGCAGCCCTAGAACAGGGCCCGGGGAGCTGTTTTTT.

This clone was seen at least ten times. The genes are TRBV11-2 and TRBJ1-1, with D unclear. V gave up 3 bases and J gave up 0 bases, with 11 bases separating them. Germline V gives CDR1 SGHAT, CDR2 FQNNGV. The CDR3 consists of 15 residues. The CDR3 DNA reads as TGTGCCAGCAGCTTGCTCGTGTCGGTGAACACTGAAGCTTTCTTT. This encodes CASSLLVSVNTEAFF.

This clone was counted between two and nine times. This clone may be a read error of a much larger clone one base away. The missing conserved phenylalanine or tryptophan at the end of this CDR3 makes a read error likely. The chain couples TRBV6-5 to TRBJ2-1; D call uncertain. The CDR3 contains 13 residues. Per the germline V gene, CDR1 is MNHEY and CDR2 is SVGAGI. The V and J ends lost 2 bases and 5 bases respectively, with 7 bases between them. The CDR3 protein is CASSYVMNNEQFL. In nucleotides, the CDR3 is TGTGCCAGCAGTTACGTGATGAACAATGAGCAGTTCCTC.

This clone was seen repeatedly, ten times or more. A much bigger clone sits one base away, suggesting this may be a read error. The V call is TRBV6-4, the J call TRBJ2-1; no clear D. The germline V gene has CDR1 MRHNA and CDR2 SNTAGT. The CDR3 consists of 13 residues. CDR3 in DNA: TGTGCCAGCGGTGACACGTCGTGGGATGAGCAGTTCTTC. Protein: CASGDTSWDEQFF.

Comments on this clone: A much larger clone lies one base from this, so it may be a read error. The same CDR3 can be traced to other DNA sequences in this sample. The CDR3 loop is CASSPPGGGEKTEAFF. The CDR3 DNA reads as TGTGCCAGCTCACCACCGGGGGGGGGAGAGAAAACTGAAGCTTTCTTT. The chain employs TRBV18 and TRBJ1-1; weak D call: TRBD1 (5 bases). Germline loops: CDR1 KGHSH, CDR2 LQKENI. The CDR3 covers 16 residues. V dropped 0 bases and J dropped 5 bases, with 16 bases sitting between them.

By sample fraction, this clone is medium-sized. The V and J genes are TRBV5-1 and TRBJ1-1; 9 bases match TRBD1. The CDR3 has 13 residues. V trimming: 5 bases; J trimming: 5 bases; junction bases outside the gene matches: 4. Germline V gene lookup returns CDR1 SGHRS and CDR2 YFSETQ. The CDR3 spells CASSTGGRTEAFF. In DNA, the CDR3 is TGCGCCAGCAGTACAGGGGGCCGGACTGAAGCTTTCTTT.

By proportion, this clone is medium-sized. The chain joins TRBV5-4 to TRBJ2-3; D is ambiguous. Looked up from germline, CDR1 is SGHNT and CDR2 is YYREEE (reference sequence). With 0 bases removed from V and 3 bases from J, the gap between germline ends came to 14 bases. CDR3 size: 16 residues. In DNA form, the CDR3 reads TGTGCCAGCAGCTTGGCCGGAGAGGCTGTTACAGATACGCAGTATTTT. Translation: CASSLAGEAVTDTQYF. Filled out from reference TRBV5-4 and TRBJ2-3, the complete variable domain reads ETGVTQSPTHLIKTRGQQVTLRCSSQSGHNTVSWYQQALGQGPQFIFQYYREEENGRGNFPPRFSGLQFPNYSSELNVNALELDDSALYLCASSLAGEAVTDTQYFGPGTRLTVL.

Sample share makes this clone medium-sized (0.01 to 0.1%). The chain's CDR3 is CSARSGLAGFSYEQYF. The DNA for the CDR3 is TGCAGTGCTAGAAGTGGACTAGCGGGATTTTCCTACGAGCAGTACTTC. The chain recombines TRBV20-1 with TRBJ2-7; TRBD2 aligns across 12 bases. Trimming at V came to 2 bases and at J to 1 base, leaving 6 bases not matched to a gene. The CDR3 is 16 residues long. Germline CDR1 reads DFQATT; CDR2 reads SNEGSKA (reference sequence).

This clone is medium-sized (0.01 to 0.1%) in the sample. The J gene is TRBJ2-1, the V gene TRBV30; D is unresolved. In germline, CDR1 is GTSNPN, CDR2 SVGIG (reference sequence). With 0 bases removed from V and 8 bases from J, the gap between germline ends came to 5 bases. The CDR3 loop spans 11 amino acids. CDR3 loop: CAWSVLDEQFF. CDR3 nucleotide sequence: TGTGCCTGGAGTGTACTCGATGAGCAGTTCTTC.

This clone was recorded many times. With a much larger clone just one base away, this may be a read error. The CDR3 DNA reads as TGTGCCAGCAGTAGCGGGGTCTGCAATGAGCAGTTCTTC. It codes for CASSSGVCNEQFF. The V call is TRBV6-2 or TRBV6-3, the J call TRBJ2-1; 7 positions match TRBD2. Germline V lookup: CDR1 MNHEY, CDR2 SVGEGT. V lost 5 bases, J lost 6 bases, and 4 bases stayed unmatched. The CDR3 covers 13 residues.

This clone was detected ten times or more. This chain links TRBV11-2 with TRBJ1-1; D may be TRBD1 (5 bases). V shed 5 bases and J shed 4 bases, with 11 bases lying between them. The CDR3 is 13 amino acids. Looked up from germline, CDR1 is SGHAT and CDR2 is FQNNGV. The CDR3 loop is CASSTRQGTEAFF. The CDR3 DNA reads as TGTGCCAGCAGCACCCGGCAGGGCACTGAAGCTTTCTTT.

By share, this clone ranks as medium-sized (0.01 to 0.1%). This sequence joins TRBV19 and TRBJ1-6; no clear D gene. Trimming pared 3 bases from V and 12 bases from J, leaving 9 bases between. Germline CDR1 LNHDA, CDR2 SQIVND (reference sequence). This CDR3 region has 12 residues. In DNA, the CDR3 is TGTGCCAGTAGTATCGCGGGAGTACCCCTCCACTTT. Protein sequence: CASSIAGVPLHF.

This clone showed up many times. An end of the junction differs from the germline gene, which may be a read error. The chain couples TRBV18 to TRBJ2-7; D is unresolved. The CDR3 totals 14 residues. The germline gives CDR1 KGHSH, CDR2 LQKENI. CDR3 in amino acids: CASLPSYSSYEQYF. DNA for the CDR3: TGTGCCAGCTTACCATCGTACAGCTCCTACGAGCAGTACTTC.

By share, this clone ranks as medium-sized. The rearrangement uses TRBV5-6 and TRBJ1-6; unclear D gene. Between the trimmed V and J ends, which lost 2 bases and 7 bases, there was a span of 10 bases. The CDR3 is made up of 14 amino acids. Germline V gene sequence: CDR1 SGHDT, CDR2 YYEEEE. CDR3 nucleotide sequence: TGTGCCAGCAGCTTCCGGGCCCCAAATTCACCCCTCCACTTT. Its protein is CASSFRAPNSPLHF.

This clone occurred many times. CDR3 sequence: CASSQATEGVTGNTIYF. DNA of the CDR3: TGTGCCAGCAGCCAAGCCACCGAGGGGGTGACAGGGAACACCATATATTTT. This chain uses TRBV4-2 with TRBJ1-3; 7 nucleotides match TRBD1. The CDR3 is made up of 17 amino acids. Germline CDR1 is LGHNA and CDR2 is YNFKEQ. V lost 1 base, J lost 7 bases, and 13 bases stayed unmatched.

By share, this clone ranks as medium-sized. V gene TRBV6-1 combines with J gene TRBJ2-2; perhaps D is TRBD1 or TRBD2 (5 bases each). Germline CDR1 is MNHNS and CDR2 is SASEGT. The CDR3 is made up of 17 amino acids. Trimming took off 4 bases at V and 1 base at J, with 16 bases between the two ends. CDR3 in DNA: TGTGCCAGCAGTGGCAACCCGGGACGGCTGAACACCGGGGAGCTGTTTTTT. It encodes CASSGNPGRLNTGELFF.

This clone showed up many times. The V and J genes are TRBV6-1 and TRBJ2-3, with D perhaps matching TRBD2 (6 bases). Trimming left V 11 bases short and J 3 bases short, with 15 bases between. The CDR3 sequence is 13 residues long. Germline CDR1 reads MNHNS; CDR2 reads SASEGT. In nucleotides, the CDR3 is TGTGCCGGGGGACTTCGGCGAACAGATACGCAGTATTTT. This gives the protein CAGGLRRTDTQYF.

Many counts were recorded for this clone. V usage is TRBV6-1 and J usage is TRBJ1-1; D call uncertain. This CDR3 is 12 amino acids long. Germline CDR1 MNHNS, CDR2 SASEGT. Trimming took off 3 bases at V and 6 bases at J, with 8 bases between the two ends. The CDR3 DNA follows: TGTGCCAGCAGTGACAGGCCATCTGAAGCTTTCTTT. Translated: CASSDRPSEAFF.

This clone was counted ten times or more. This sequence joins TRBV7-6 and TRBJ2-2; D perhaps matches TRBD1 (5 bases). The germline CDR1 and CDR2 sequences are SGHVS and FNYEAQ. The CDR3 runs 16 residues. The V end was cut by 1 base, the J end by 2 bases, with 11 bases between. The DNA of the CDR3 is TGTGCCAGCAGCTTAGGTTGGGGCAGAAACACCGGGGAGCTGTTTTTT. Amino acids: CASSLGWGRNTGELFF.

This clone is deemed medium-sized. This chain links TRBV7-9 with TRBJ1-1; 8 nucleotides agree with TRBD1. The CDR3 has 19 residues. V lost 5 bases and J lost 4; bases outside the gene matches: 21. Germline loops: CDR1 SEHNR, CDR2 FQNEAQ (reference sequence). In DNA form, the CDR3 reads TGTGCCAGCAGCCCTATTGGACAGGGATGGATGGCGGGCTTCACTGAAGCTTTCTTT. Protein sequence: CASSPIGQGWMAGFTEAFF.

In this sample, this clone is medium-sized (0.01 to 0.1%). The sample contains more than one DNA sequence encoding this CDR3. The V call is TRBV6-1, the J call TRBJ2-7; D may be TRBD2 (6 bases). The CDR3 is 15 amino acids. V lost 7 bases to trimming and J lost 0 bases, with 16 bases between them. Germline loops: CDR1 MNHNS, CDR2 SASEGT. The CDR3 region has the DNA TGTGCCAGCACCCCGTGGGGGACTGACTCCTACGAGCAGTACTTC. Translation: CASTPWGTDSYEQYF.

This clone was seen repeatedly, ten times or more. This may be a read error: a much more frequent sequence differs by one nucleotide. The V call is TRBV6-1, the J call TRBJ1-2, with a tentative D call TRBD1 (5 bases). The germline V and J ends were trimmed by 10 bases and 7 bases, with 13 bases remaining between them. CDR1 and CDR2 from the germline V gene are MNHNS and SASEGT. This CDR3 contains 11 residues. The CDR3 region is CAIRGSCGYTF. CDR3 nucleotides: TGTGCCATACGGGGGAGCTGTGGCTACACCTTC.

This clone was found many times. A read error is possible here, since a much larger clone lies one base away. The sample has other DNA sequences that encode this CDR3 too. CDR3 protein: CASSRASGSYNEQFF. DNA for the CDR3: TGTGCCAGCAGCCGGGCGAGCGGCTCCTACAATGAGCAGTTCTTC. The chain employs TRBV11-2 and TRBJ2-1; D might be TRBD2 (5 bases). This CDR3 is built from 15 residues. Trimming pared 5 bases from V and 0 bases from J, leaving 11 bases between. Germline values: CDR1 SGHAT, CDR2 FQNNGV.